This T cell receptor (beta chain) was identified in a study of CD8 T cells in Susac syndrome. With random hexamers, reverse transcription was performed on roughly 0.45 to 1 ug of RNA. A single record per CDR3 protein comes from TCRdb applying MiXCR to the immunoSEQ multiplex PCR reads. The repertoire consists of 65,000 to 75,000 distinct CDR3 sequences, with about 95% occurring once and the leading ten covering roughly 0.24%. This CDR3 contains 17 residues. The V and J ends lost 1 base and 5 bases, in that order; junction bases with no gene match: 10. Per the germline V gene, CDR1 is LNHDA and CDR2 is SQIVND (reference sequence).

This sequence originates from a human donor in good health. V and J are TRBV19 and TRBJ2-1, with 8 positions matching TRBD1. Sequenced sample: CD8+ T cells from PBMCs. The CDR3 spells CASSIALDRVINNEQFF. The CDR3 nucleotides are TGTGCCAGTAGTATAGCCCTGGACAGGGTCATCAACAATGAGCAGTTCTTC.